This TCR beta chain was sequenced in a study of blood T cells in healthy people across ages. Findings of the study overall: There were more naive CD4+ cells and higher diversity in long-lived donors than in aged donors.

In the case of this clonotype: The target antigen is unknown. A read error may produce the germline difference seen at one junction end.

PBMCs were isolated at a quantity of at least 7 million per sample. Germline values: CDR1 MNHEY, CDR2 SMNVEV (reference sequence). This CDR3 region has 12 residues. Alongside a J-beta primer mix, a sample-barcoded 5' primer served in a second PCR lasting about 7 to 12 cycles. Using its own MiXCR run on the 5' RACE reads, TCRdb lists one record per CDR3 protein. This table has roughly 680,000 distinct CDR3 sequences, roughly half appearing once. This sequence originates from a woman older than 75 in good health. The sequenced sample was blood. The chain employs TRBV27 and TRBJ1-6; no firm D call. The CDR3 region has the DNA TGTGCCAGCAGTTTCTTCGGGGTGCCCCCCCACTTT. Its protein is CASSFFGVPPHF.